The 30 T cell receptor beta chains below come from one sample, sequenced in a study of beta chain features in type 1 diabetes. Study findings and constraints: Significant though moderate, a shortening of TCRB CDR3s appeared in all four CD4+ subsets of Type 1 diabetes patients.

Reverse transcribing all isolated RNA meant expressed TCRB transcripts were sequenced. Libraries were prepared by immunoSEQ multiplex PCR; TCRdb keeps only in-frame clonotypes and omits some of them. The repertoire holds around 600,000 clones, with around 12% as singletons. No antigen has been identified for these receptors. The source material was naive CD4+ T cells from blood. The receptor set was obtained from a man younger than 45 with type 1 diabetes.

The V and J genes are TRBV9 and TRBJ2-2; no firm D call. From germline, CDR1 is SGDLS and CDR2 YYNGEE. CDR3 length equals 14 residues. Trimming took off 1 base at V and 4 bases at J, with 8 bases between the two ends. CDR3 in amino acids: CASSVSTATGELFF. The CDR3 nucleotides read TGTGCCAGCAGCGTATCCACAGCCACCGGGGAGCTGTTTTTT.

The chain is built from TRBV7-2 and TRBJ2-7; 7 nucleotides line up with TRBD2. Trimming at V came to 0 bases and at J to 3 bases, leaving 5 bases not matched to a gene. The CDR3 runs to 15 residues. The germline CDR1 and CDR2 sequences are SGHTA and FQGNSA. The CDR3 is CASSLAGRGSYEQYF. The CDR3 DNA follows: TGTGCCAGCAGCTTAGCCGGGCGGGGGAGCTACGAGCAGTACTTC.

This clone was counted a few times. V usage is TRBV14 and J usage is TRBJ1-2; D gene unclear. V was clipped by 4 bases and J by 2 bases, with 8 bases between them. The CDR3 spans 13 residues. Germline assignment: CDR1 SGHDN and CDR2 FVKESK. The CDR3 sequence: CASSPGLNYGYTF. DNA for the CDR3: TGTGCCAGCAGCCCCGGGCTAAACTATGGCTACACCTTC. The full variable domain, with the rest looked up from reference TRBV14 and TRBJ1-2, is EAGVTQFPSHSVIEKGQTVTLRCDPISGHDNLYWYRRVMGKEIKFLLHFVKESKQDESGMPNNRFLAERTGGTYSTLKVQPAELEDSGVYFCASSPGLNYGYTFGSGTRLTVV.

A few counts support this clone. The V and J genes are TRBV23-1 and TRBJ1-3, with D possibly TRBD1 on 5 matching bases. TRBV23-1 is marked as an open reading frame, function uncertain. With 2 bases removed from V and 0 bases from J, the gap between germline ends came to 23 bases. The CDR3 extends over 20 amino acids. CDR3 in amino acids: CASSQIGWPGVGLSGNTIYF. CDR3 coding DNA: TGCGCCAGCAGTCAAATCGGGTGGCCCGGCGTGGGGCTCTCTGGAAACACCATATATTTT.

The chain couples TRBV29-1 to TRBJ2-1; no definite D call. This CDR3 is 13 amino acids long. Germline CDR1 and CDR2: SQVTM and ANQGSEA. CDR3 sequence: CTLVPLAYNEQFF. The CDR3 region has the DNA TGCACCCTCGTCCCGCTAGCCTACAATGAGCAGTTCTTC.

The chain combines TRBV4-3 with TRBJ2-7; no clear D gene. The germline CDR1 and CDR2 sequences are LGHNA and YSLEER. Trimming stripped 1 base from V and 7 bases from J, with 14 bases between. The CDR3 is 14 amino acids. DNA of the CDR3: TGCGCCAGCAGCCAAGGATGGGGTAGCTGGGAGCAGTACTTC. As protein: CASSQGWGSWEQYF.

The V and J genes are TRBV4-3 and TRBJ1-2; D is uncertain. Germline V gene data show CDR1 as LGHNA and CDR2 as YSLEER. V lost 0 bases to trimming and J lost 4 bases, with 12 bases between them. CDR3 length: 15 residues. The CDR3 protein is CASSQDTQERYGYTF. CDR3 nucleotides: TGCGCCAGCAGCCAAGATACCCAGGAGCGCTATGGCTACACCTTC.

This clone was picked up a small number of times. The chain links TRBV25-1 to TRBJ1-6; TRBD1 agrees at 7 bases. The CDR3 spans 17 residues. Germline V gives CDR1 MGHDK, CDR2 SYGVNS. With 4 bases clipped from V and 0 bases from J, the junction kept 6 bases outside the gene matches. CDR3 bases: TGTGCCAGCAGTGGCCGACAGGGAGGCTCCTATAATTCACCCCTCCACTTT. Translation gives CASSGRQGGSYNSPLHF.

V and J are TRBV5-1 and TRBJ2-7; D possibly corresponds to TRBD2 (5 bases). Trimming took off 2 bases at V and 0 bases at J, with 9 bases between the two ends. This CDR3 has 14 amino acids. Germline CDR1 SGHRS, CDR2 YFSETQ. The CDR3: CASSFTGSSYEQYF. CDR3 coding DNA: TGCGCCAGCAGCTTTACGGGGAGCTCCTACGAGCAGTACTTC.

This chain links TRBV5-1 with TRBJ2-1; D is unclear. The CDR3 spans 14 residues. V lost 0 bases and J 4 bases, leaving 8 bases between the germline ends. The germline V gene encodes CDR1 SGHRS and CDR2 YFSETQ. CDR3: CASSLEALYNEQFF. CDR3 nucleotide sequence: TGCGCCAGCAGCTTGGAAGCCCTATACAATGAGCAGTTCTTC.

Concerning this clone itself: This sample also contains other DNA sequences that code for the same CDR3. The V call is TRBV9, the J call TRBJ2-1, with a possible D match to TRBD2 (7 bases). The germline V and J ends were trimmed by 2 bases and 2 bases, with 8 bases remaining between them. Germline-derived CDR1 and CDR2 are SGDLS and YYNGEE. The CDR3 runs to 14 residues. The CDR3 reads CASSVGGPYNEQFF. The CDR3 nucleotides read TGTGCCAGCAGCGTCGGGGGGCCCTACAATGAGCAGTTCTTC.

This clone was seen only a few times. This chain connects TRBV13 to TRBJ2-3, with D unclear. In germline, CDR1 is PRHDT, CDR2 FYEKMQ (reference sequence). The CDR3 contains 13 residues. Trimming took 3 bases from V and 4 from J, leaving 8 bases between them. CDR3 loop: CASSFTFSDTQYF. DNA for the CDR3: TGTGCCAGCAGCTTTACGTTCTCAGATACGCAGTATTTT. Looking up the rest from reference TRBV13 and TRBJ2-3 gives the full variable domain: AAGVIQSPRHLIKEKRETATLKCYPIPRHDTVYWYQQGPGQDPQFLISFYEKMQSDKGSIPDRFSAQQFSDYHSELNMSSLELGDSALYFCASSFTFSDTQYFGPGTRLTVL.

A few counts support this clone. This sequence joins TRBV5-4 and TRBJ1-2, with D uncertain. Trimming stripped 2 bases from V and 4 bases from J, with 12 bases between. Germline V gene lookup returns CDR1 SGHNT and CDR2 YYREEE (reference sequence). The CDR3 extends over 14 amino acids. CDR3 sequence: CASSFGTALYGYTF. CDR3 nucleotides: TGTGCCAGCAGCTTTGGCACAGCACTCTATGGCTACACCTTC. Based on the CDR3 plus reference TRBV5-4 and TRBJ1-2, the full variable domain is ETGVTQSPTHLIKTRGQQVTLRCSSQSGHNTVSWYQQALGQGPQFIFQYYREEENGRGNFPPRFSGLQFPNYSSELNVNALELDDSALYLCASSFGTALYGYTFGSGTRLTVV.

The gene calls are TRBV5-1 and TRBJ2-7, with D unclear. Per germline, CDR1 SGHRS and CDR2 YFSETQ. This CDR3 has 14 amino acids. V gave up 0 bases and J gave up 0 bases, with 7 bases separating them. CDR3 nucleotides: TGCGCCAGCAGCTTGGAAGCAGACTCCTACGAGCAGTACTTC. It translates to CASSLEADSYEQYF.

This chain connects TRBV7-9 to TRBJ1-1, with 9 bases identical to TRBD1. This CDR3 is built from 15 residues. After removal of 3 bases from V and 3 bases from J, the junction contained 5 bases not matched to a gene. The germline gives CDR1 SEHNR, CDR2 FQNEAQ (reference sequence). DNA of the CDR3: TGTGCCAGCAGCTTTAACGGACAGGGGTACACTGAAGCTTTCTTT. Its protein is CASSFNGQGYTEAFF.

Only one count was recorded for this clone. The chain has TRBV7-3 and TRBJ2-7; 10 bases are a match to TRBD1. V dropped 4 bases and J dropped 3; count of bases not matched to a gene: 12. CDR1 and CDR2 (germline): SGHTA, FQGTGA. This CDR3 has 17 residues. This CDR3 reads CASSSKPPGQGYYEQYF. Written as DNA, the CDR3 is TGTGCCAGCAGCTCAAAACCCCCGGGACAGGGGTACTACGAGCAGTACTTC.

The chain carries TRBV6-6 and TRBJ2-3; 10 bases match TRBD2. The CDR3 sequence is 16 residues long. The germline CDR1 and CDR2 sequences are MNHNY and SVGAGI (reference sequence). V shed 0 bases and J 3 bases; nucleotides not matched to a gene: 3. For the CDR3, the DNA is TGTGCCAGCAGTTACTCACTAGCGGGGCAGACAGATACGCAGTATTTT. This codes for CASSYSLAGQTDTQYF.

There are a few counts of this clone. The chain links TRBV5-1 to TRBJ2-5; 10 bases match TRBD2. CDR3 size: 14 residues. Germline V gene lookup returns CDR1 SGHRS and CDR2 YFSETQ. Trimming removed 4 bases from V and 1 base from J; junction bases left unmatched: 1. The CDR3: CASSVAGGQETQYF. The CDR3 DNA is TGCGCCAGCAGCGTAGCGGGGGGCCAAGAGACCCAGTACTTC.

This clone showed up just a few times. The V call is TRBV7-2, the J call TRBJ2-1; D is unresolved. Germline V gene lookup returns CDR1 SGHTA and CDR2 FQGNSA. V was shortened by 4 bases and J by 7 bases, with 11 bases between the two germline ends. The CDR3 is 13 residues long. Written as DNA, the CDR3 is TGTGCCAGCAGCTCGAATCGGGTGAATGAGCAGTTCTTC. Translating gives CASSSNRVNEQFF.

The CDR3 loop reads CASADRAYGYTF. The CDR3 DNA follows: TGTGCCAGCGCGGATCGGGCCTATGGCTACACCTTC. This sequence joins TRBV7-2 and TRBJ1-2; D is unresolved. Germline values: CDR1 SGHTA, CDR2 FQGNSA. Trimming removed 8 bases from V and 4 bases from J, with 11 bases in between. This CDR3 has 12 amino acids. Full variable domain (remainder filled in from reference TRBV7-2 and TRBJ1-2): GAGVSQSPSNKVTEKGKDVELRCDPISGHTALYWYRQSLGQGLEFLIYFQGNSAPDKSGLPSDRFSAERTGGSVSTLTIQRTQQEDSAVYLCASADRAYGYTFGSGTRLTVV.

The chain joins TRBV5-4 to TRBJ1-6, with 8 bases matching TRBD1. The CDR3 spans 16 residues. V lost 3 bases and J lost 8; bases outside the gene matches: 10. Germline lookup yields CDR1 SGHNT and CDR2 YYREEE (reference sequence). CDR3 DNA: TGTGCCAGCAGCTCAGACCGGGACAGGTTGTATTCACCCCTCCACTTT. It codes for CASSSDRDRLYSPLHF.

The rearrangement links TRBV30 to TRBJ2-5; D is tentatively TRBD1 or TRBD2 (5 bases each). Between the trimmed V and J ends, which lost 2 bases and 5 bases, there was a span of 18 bases. The CDR3 is made up of 15 amino acids. Germline V gene data show CDR1 as GTSNPN and CDR2 as SVGIG (reference sequence). The CDR3 sequence is CAWSMGPGPKETQYF. The DNA for the CDR3 is TGTGCCTGGAGTATGGGACCGGGACCAAAGGAGACCCAGTACTTC.

This clone has more than one count but fewer than ten. The rearrangement links TRBV4-3 to TRBJ2-7; D uncertain. The CDR3 contains 15 residues. Germline V gene lookup returns CDR1 LGHNA and CDR2 YSLEER. Trimming left V 0 bases short and J 6 bases short, with 15 bases between. This chain's CDR3 is CASSQDPLGMGEQYF. CDR3 in DNA: TGCGCCAGCAGCCAAGATCCACTGGGAATGGGCGAGCAGTACTTC.

The V and J genes are TRBV10-3 and TRBJ1-5; possible D gene TRBD1, 5 bases. Germline CDR1 reads ENHRY; CDR2 reads SYGVKD. This CDR3 is built from 13 residues. V was cut by 10 bases and J by 4 bases, with 14 bases left in between. For the CDR3, the DNA is TGTGCCACCCTTGGGGCCTGGAATCAGCCCCAGCATTTT. Translation: CATLGAWNQPQHF.

The CDR3 sequence is CASRRGGLETQYF. The CDR3 bases are TGTGCCAGCAGACGAGGGGGCTTAGAGACCCAGTACTTC. V usage is TRBV11-3 and J usage is TRBJ2-5, with 7 bases fitting TRBD1. The CDR3 covers 13 residues. The germline V gene has CDR1 SGHNT and CDR2 YENEEA. Losses at the gene ends were 6 bases for V and 4 bases for J; bases not matched to a gene: 5. The full variable domain, in which reference TRBV11-3 and TRBJ2-5 provide the parts outside the CDR3, is EAGVVQSPRYKIIEKKQPVAFWCNPISGHNTLYWYLQNLGQGPELLIRYENEEAVDDSQLPKDRFSAERLKGVDSTLKIQPAELGDSAVYLCASRRGGLETQYFGPGTRLLVL.

This rearrangement joins TRBV19 to TRBJ2-3; 8 positions agree with TRBD1. Germline V gives CDR1 LNHDA, CDR2 SQIVND (reference sequence). CDR3 length: 17 amino acids. V shed 6 bases, J shed 5 bases, and the junction held 16 bases outside the gene matches. The CDR3 nucleotides read TGTGCCAGTAGAGTTGGAACAGGGGGGCGCCGAAGAGATACGCAGTATTTT. It codes for CASRVGTGGRRRDTQYF.

The chain uses TRBV6-1 and TRBJ1-4; D is ambiguous. Trimming removed 3 bases at V and 1 base at J, with 12 bases between. Germline CDR1 MNHNS, CDR2 SASEGT. The CDR3 spans 16 residues. The CDR3 spells CASSEWEDGTNEKLFF. As DNA, the CDR3 is TGTGCCAGCAGTGAGTGGGAGGACGGAACTAATGAAAAACTGTTTTTT.

The rearrangement joins TRBV28 to TRBJ2-1; 7 positions match TRBD2. The CDR3 runs 15 residues. Losses at the gene ends were 7 bases for V and 3 bases for J; bases not matched to a gene: 9. The germline V gene has CDR1 MDHEN and CDR2 SYDVKM. The CDR3 DNA is TGTGCCAGCACCACTCGGGACTACGACTACAATGAGCAGTTCTTC. Amino acids: CASTTRDYDYNEQFF.

The V gene is TRBV7-9, the J gene TRBJ2-1; TRBD1 aligns across 8 bases. From germline, CDR1 is SEHNR and CDR2 FQNEAQ (reference sequence). The trim removed 1 base at V and 1 base at J, leaving 3 bases unmatched. The CDR3 covers 16 residues. The CDR3 here is CASSLEQGASYNEQFF. The DNA of the CDR3 is TGTGCCAGCAGCTTAGAGCAGGGGGCATCCTACAATGAGCAGTTCTTC. Full variable domain (rest looked up from reference TRBV7-9 and TRBJ2-1): DTGVSQNPRHKITKRGQNVTFRCDPISEHNRLYWYRQTLGQGPEFLTYFQNEAQLEKSRLLSDRFSAERPKGSFSTLEIQRTEQGDSAMYLCASSLEQGASYNEQFFGPGTRLTVL.

Comment on this clone: This sample includes further DNA sequences coding for the same CDR3. The chain employs TRBV20-1 and TRBJ2-5; 7 positions agree with TRBD2. Germline CDR1 DFQATT, CDR2 SNEGSKA (reference sequence). J gave up 5 bases and V 6 bases, and 0 bases lay outside the gene matches. The CDR3 loop spans 10 amino acids. DNA of the CDR3: TGCAGTGCCGGGGGGGAGACCCAGTACTTC. It is translated as CSAGGETQYF.